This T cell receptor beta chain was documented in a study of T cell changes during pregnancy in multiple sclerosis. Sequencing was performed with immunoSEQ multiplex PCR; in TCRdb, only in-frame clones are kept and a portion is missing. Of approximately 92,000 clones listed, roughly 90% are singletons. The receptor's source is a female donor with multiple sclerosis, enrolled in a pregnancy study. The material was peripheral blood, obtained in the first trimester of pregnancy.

CDR3 sequence reads: CAISGPTGTSGYEQYF. CDR3 nucleotide sequence: TGTGCCATCAGTGGACCAACCGGGACTAGCGGGTACGAGCAGTACTTC. The chain carries TRBV10-3 and TRBJ2-7; 12 positions agree with TRBD2. CDR3 size: 16 residues. Trimming at V came to 4 bases and at J to 4 bases, leaving 8 bases not matched to a gene. Germline CDR1 and CDR2: ENHRY and SYGVKD.